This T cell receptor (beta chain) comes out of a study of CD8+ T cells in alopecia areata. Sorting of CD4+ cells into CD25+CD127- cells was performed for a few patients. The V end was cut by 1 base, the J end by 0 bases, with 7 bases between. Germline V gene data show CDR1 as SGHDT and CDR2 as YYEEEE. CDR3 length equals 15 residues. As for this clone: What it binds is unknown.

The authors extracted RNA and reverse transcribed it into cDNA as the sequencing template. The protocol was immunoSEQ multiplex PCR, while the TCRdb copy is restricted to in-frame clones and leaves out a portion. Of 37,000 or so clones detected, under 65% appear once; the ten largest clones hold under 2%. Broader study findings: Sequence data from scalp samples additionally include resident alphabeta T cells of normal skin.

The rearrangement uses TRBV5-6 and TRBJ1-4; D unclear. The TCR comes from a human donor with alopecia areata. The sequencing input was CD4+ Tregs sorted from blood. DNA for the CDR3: TGTGCCAGCAGCTTGTTGGGAACAACTAATGAAAAACTGTTTTTT. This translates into CASSLLGTTNEKLFF.